A single sample gave rise to the 7 T cell receptor beta chains below, sequenced in a study of shared clonotypes between healthy human individuals. Profiled with immunoSEQ multiplex PCR; TCRdb holds only in-frame clones, not every one. The repertoire includes 2,500,000 or so clones, more than 80% of them detected once, and 0.13% to 0.15% sits in the top ten. Sequenced: naive CD4+ T cells sorted from blood. Subset meaning: CD45RA+ positively selected. The receptors here all came from a man aged 18 to 35 in good health.

The chain couples TRBV7-6 to TRBJ2-3, with 10 bases matching TRBD2. This CDR3 spans 16 amino acids. Germline lookup yields CDR1 SGHVS and CDR2 FNYEAQ. Losses at the gene ends were 6 bases for V and 4 bases for J; bases not matched to a gene: 10. The CDR3 is CASSLGGTSASDTQYF. CDR3 sequence (DNA): TGTGCCAGCAGTCTAGGGGGGACTAGCGCATCAGATACGCAGTATTTT.

This chain links TRBV5-1 with TRBJ2-5, with 8 positions matching TRBD1. Germline CDR1 reads SGHRS; CDR2 reads YFSETQ. CDR3 length equals 14 residues. Losses at the gene ends were 4 bases for V and 5 bases for J; bases not matched to a gene: 7. The CDR3 DNA follows: TGCGCCAGCAGCCTGGGACAGGCGGGGGAGACCCAGTACTTC. This encodes CASSLGQAGETQYF.

This sequence joins TRBV6-1 and TRBJ2-1; 8 positions agree with TRBD1. Germline V gene data show CDR1 as MNHNS and CDR2 as SASEGT. The V segment lost 6 bases and the J segment 2 bases; nucleotides outside the gene matches: 6. The CDR3 totals 15 residues. CDR3 sequence reads: CASSLTGGTYNEQFF. DNA for the CDR3: TGTGCCAGCAGCCTTACAGGGGGAACCTACAATGAGCAGTTCTTC.

This sequence joins TRBV4-1 and TRBJ1-3; 8 bases map to TRBD1. After removal of 1 base from V and 4 bases from J, the junction contained 6 bases not matched to a gene. CDR1 MGHRA and CDR2 YSYEKL come from the germline V gene. This CDR3 is built from 16 residues. In DNA form, the CDR3 reads TGCGCCAGCAGCCAAGTGGTCGGACAGGGCGGAAACACCATATATTTT. Amino acids: CASSQVVGQGGNTIYF.

The chain is built from TRBV2 and TRBJ1-1; the D gene is possibly TRBD1 (6 bases). V was clipped by 5 bases and J by 4 bases, with 11 bases between them. CDR3 length: 13 residues. Germline V gives CDR1 SNHLY, CDR2 FYNNEI. The CDR3, as DNA: TGTGCCAGCAGTACGACAGGCGCCACTGAAGCTTTCTTT. Its protein is CASSTTGATEAFF. The full variable domain, rest sourced from reference TRBV2 and TRBJ1-1, is EPEVTQTPSHQVTQMGQEVILRCVPISNHLYFYWYRQILGQKVEFLVSFYNNEISEKSEIFDDQFSVERPDGSNFTLKIRSTKLEDSAMYFCASSTTGATEAFFGQGTRLTVV.

The rearrangement uses TRBV5-6 and TRBJ2-7; the match to TRBD2 covers 15 bases. Per the germline V gene, CDR1 is SGHDT and CDR2 is YYEEEE. Trimming at V came to 4 bases and at J to 6 bases, leaving 5 bases not matched to a gene. This CDR3 region has 15 residues. The CDR3 nucleotides are TGTGCCAGCAGCGACCCGGGACTAGCGGGAGGCGAGCAGTACTTC. Its protein product is CASSDPGLAGGEQYF.

This sequence joins TRBV6-5 and TRBJ2-7, with D maybe TRBD1 (6 bases). Trimming shortened V by 2 bases and J by 8 bases, and 13 bases separated the two germline ends. From germline, CDR1 is MNHEY and CDR2 SVGAGI. The CDR3 contains 13 residues. The DNA of the CDR3 is TGTGCCAGCAGTTACCGACACAGGGAACAGCAGTACTTC. Its protein product is CASSYRHREQQYF.